These T cell receptor beta chains were read from a single sample in a study of T cells in Graves' hyperthyroidism and ophthalmopathy. Via MiXCR, TCRdb re-called the multiplex PCR reads, giving one row per CDR3 protein. Counted here are more than 550,000 distinct CDR3 sequences, roughly 17% occurring once; the ten biggest clones make up roughly a sixth. The material sequenced was blood. The receptors originated from a man between 45 and 60 years old with Graves' hyperthyroidism. CDR3s include the opening cysteine and the closing phenylalanine or tryptophan. The D gene is left open where the match is weak. Clone size is not always given. Where it is, it says once, few, many or a class for expanded clones.

len	v_gene	d_gene	j_gene	abundance	CDR3aa	CDR3nt
15	TRBV7-8	TRBD2	TRBJ2-1	once	CASSLDREGRYEQFF	TGTGCCAGCAGCTTAGACCGGGAGGGCCGGTATGAGCAGTTCTTC
15	TRBV5-1	-	TRBJ2-5	few	CASSLGSNFEETQYF	TGCGCCAGCAGCTTAGGGTCTAATTTCGAAGAGACCCAGTACTTC
16	TRBV20-1	TRBD2	TRBJ2-7	-	CSARDFTSGVSYEQYF	TGCAGTGCTAGGGACTTTACTAGCGGGGTCTCCTACGAGCAGTACTTC
13	TRBV29-1	-	TRBJ2-2	-	CSVEGPKTGELFF	TGCAGCGTTGAGGGCCCGAAAACCGGGGAGCTGTTTTTT
16	TRBV15	TRBD1	TRBJ2-6	-	CATSKDRASGANVLTF	TGTGCCACCAGCAAAGACAGGGCCTCTGGGGCCAACGTCCTGACTTTC
13	TRBV28	-	TRBJ2-7	many	CASSSGSGYEQYF	TGTGCCAGCAGTTCGGGCAGCGGCTACGAGCAGTACTTC
14	TRBV6-1	TRBD1	TRBJ2-2	many	CASSEDRGGGELFF	TGTGCCAGCAGTGAGGACAGGGGAGGAGGGGAGCTGTTTTTT
15	TRBV14	-	TRBJ2-6	few	CASSQERAGANVLTF	TGTGCCAGCAGCCAAGAAAGGGCCGGGGCCAACGTCCTGACTTTC
18	TRBV24-1	TRBD2	TRBJ2-1	few	CATSDGLAGIGSYNEQFF	TGTGCCACCAGTGATGGGCTAGCGGGTATAGGCTCCTACAATGAGCAGTTCTTC
16	TRBV3-1	TRBD1	TRBJ2-1	-	CASSRGTGGGFNEQFF	TGTGCCAGCAGCCGGGGGACAGGGGGCGGATTCAATGAGCAGTTCTTC
14	TRBV5-6	-	TRBJ2-5	few	CASSLEGQQETQYF	TGTGCCAGCAGCTTGGAGGGGCAGCAAGAGACCCAGTACTTC
16	TRBV10-2	TRBD1	TRBJ2-7	many	CASTAAWTGNTYEQYF	TGCGCCAGCACGGCTGCCTGGACAGGGAATACCTACGAGCAGTACTTC
15	TRBV2	-	TRBJ1-5	few	CASSGRGGGSQPQHF	TGTGCCAGCAGCGGGAGGGGGGGCGGGAGTCAGCCCCAGCATTTT
12	TRBV20-1	TRBD1	TRBJ2-7	many	CSAPGQGYEQYF	TGCAGCGCCCCGGGACAGGGCTACGAGCAGTACTTC
16	TRBV28	TRBD2	TRBJ2-1	many	CASSPFWTSGYNEQFF	TGTGCCAGCAGTCCCTTTTGGACTAGCGGTTACAATGAGCAGTTCTTC
15	TRBV20-1	-	TRBJ1-3	few	CSARDPGSSGNTIYF	TGCAGTGCTAGAGATCCAGGTAGCTCTGGAAACACCATATATTTT